The entry that follows covers one TCR beta chain sequence. Its antigen is currently unknown. The germline V and J ends were trimmed by 0 bases and 10 bases, with 8 bases remaining between them. Germline CDR1 SGDLS, CDR2 YYNGEE. This CDR3 spans 12 amino acids. This entry belongs to a study of CD8+ T cells in alopecia areata. Study details: For the treated group, dosing was oral tofacitinib at 5 to 10 mg twice daily.

RNA, once extracted, was reverse transcribed into cDNA for use as the sequencing template. Clones were sequenced by immunoSEQ multiplex PCR, and TCRdb holds only the in-frame ones, with some missing. The sample holds just over 150,000 clones; 50% to 65% are singletons and the top ten take less than 20%. Overall study results and limits: Higher clonality was seen in lesional scalp than in normal scalp, especially in alopecia totalis/universalis.

The gene calls are TRBV9 and TRBJ2-1, with D unclear. The sequencing used CD8+ T cells sorted from blood, collected at week 0. The TCR originated in a human donor with alopecia areata. The CDR3 loop reads CASSVVEREQFF. In nucleotides, the CDR3 is TGTGCCAGCAGCGTAGTGGAAAGGGAGCAGTTCTTC.